This TCR beta chain is drawn from a study of blood T cells in healthy people across ages. The donors, aged roughly 6 to 90, were healthy Caucasians from Russia. The CDR3 contains 18 residues. CDR1 and CDR2 from the germline V gene are SGHVS and FQNEAQ. Trimming took 4 bases from V and 2 from J; bases not matched to a gene: 13. Through a sample-barcoded 5' primer and a J-beta primer mix, a second PCR was run for roughly 7 to 11 cycles. In TCRdb, the 5' RACE reads were re-called with MiXCR into one record per CDR3 protein. In the table there are around 1.1 million distinct CDR3 sequences, around two fifths of which are singletons.

The TCR was taken from a man aged 18 to 30 in good health. V usage is TRBV7-8 and J usage is TRBJ2-5; TRBD2 matches at 10 bases. Material for sequencing was blood. The CDR3 is CASSWSRLVAGGQETQYF. Written as DNA, the CDR3 is TGTGCCAGCAGCTGGAGCCGCTTGGTAGCGGGGGGACAAGAGACCCAGTACTTC.